The entry below describes one T cell receptor (beta chain). Its matching antigen is unknown. This sample was included in a study of T cells in Graves' hyperthyroidism and ophthalmopathy. Study observations and caveats: Within blood appeared most thyroid clonotypes that had expanded above 0.001.

Researchers amplified the TCR beta CDR3 regions from RNA transcripts. A set of HTBI primers served as the primers for a first-round RT-PCR of the TCR CDR3. TCRdb re-called the multiplex PCR reads with MiXCR, one entry per CDR3 protein. Of 500,000 to 600,000 distinct CDR3 sequences in the sample, 46% were seen once. The CDR3 consists of 14 residues. Germline values: CDR1 SQVTM, CDR2 ANQGSEA. With 8 bases removed from V and 4 bases from J, the gap between germline ends came to 20 bases. The chain joins TRBV29-1 to TRBJ1-1, with D maybe TRBD1 (6 bases). This TCR came from an adult woman with Graves' disease, either hyperthyroidism or ophthalmopathy (not recorded which). Specimen: peripheral blood or thyroid tissue (not recorded which). The CDR3 nucleotides read TGCAGCAGTGAACAGGAAGGGGGTCTCACTGAAGCTTTCTTT. It yields the protein CSSEQEGGLTEAFF.